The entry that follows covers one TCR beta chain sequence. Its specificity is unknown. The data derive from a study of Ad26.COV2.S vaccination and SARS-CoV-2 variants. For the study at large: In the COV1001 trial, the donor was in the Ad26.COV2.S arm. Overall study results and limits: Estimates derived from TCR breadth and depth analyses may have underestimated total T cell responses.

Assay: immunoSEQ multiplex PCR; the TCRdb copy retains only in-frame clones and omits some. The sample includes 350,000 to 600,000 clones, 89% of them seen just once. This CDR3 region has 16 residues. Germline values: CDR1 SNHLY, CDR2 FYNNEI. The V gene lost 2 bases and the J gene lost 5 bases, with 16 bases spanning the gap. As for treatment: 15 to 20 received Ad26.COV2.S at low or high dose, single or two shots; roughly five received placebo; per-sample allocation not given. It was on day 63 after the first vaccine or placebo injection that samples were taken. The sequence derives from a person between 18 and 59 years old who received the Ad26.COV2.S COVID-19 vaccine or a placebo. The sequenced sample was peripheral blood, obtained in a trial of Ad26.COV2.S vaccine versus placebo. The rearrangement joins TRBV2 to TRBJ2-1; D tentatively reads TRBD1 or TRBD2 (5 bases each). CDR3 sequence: CASSELLAGTNNEQFF. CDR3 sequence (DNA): TGTGCCAGCAGTGAATTGTTGGCAGGGACCAACAATGAGCAGTTCTTC. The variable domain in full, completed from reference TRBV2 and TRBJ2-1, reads EPEVTQTPSHQVTQMGQEVILRCVPISNHLYFYWYRQILGQKVEFLVSFYNNEISEKSEIFDDQFSVERPDGSNFTLKIRSTKLEDSAMYFCASSELLAGTNNEQFFGPGTRLTVL.